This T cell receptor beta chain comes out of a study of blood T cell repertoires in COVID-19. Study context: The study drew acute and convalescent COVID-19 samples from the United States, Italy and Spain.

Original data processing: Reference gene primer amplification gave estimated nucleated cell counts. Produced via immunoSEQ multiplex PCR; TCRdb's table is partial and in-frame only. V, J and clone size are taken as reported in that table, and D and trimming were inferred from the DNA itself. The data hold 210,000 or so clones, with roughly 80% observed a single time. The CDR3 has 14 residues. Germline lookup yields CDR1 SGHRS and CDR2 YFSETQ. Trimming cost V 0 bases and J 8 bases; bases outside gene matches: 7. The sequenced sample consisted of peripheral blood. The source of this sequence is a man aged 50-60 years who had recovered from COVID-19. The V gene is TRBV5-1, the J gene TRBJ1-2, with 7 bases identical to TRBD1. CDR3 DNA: TGCGCCAGCAGCTTGGAGCGGACAGGTATAGGCTACACCTTC. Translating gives CASSLERTGIGYTF.